The following is a T cell receptor (beta chain) sequence with its context. Each of the donors had roughly 9.7 milliliters of peripheral blood drawn into EDTA-treated Vacutainer tubes. This entry is derived from a study of blood T cells in healthy people across ages. The length of the CDR3 is 12 residues. The V gene lost 0 bases and the J gene lost 9 bases, with 3 bases spanning the gap. From germline, CDR1 is SEHNR and CDR2 FQNEAQ (reference sequence). With a J-beta primer mix and a sample-barcoded 5' primer, a second PCR ran roughly 6 to 11 cycles. Each cDNA molecule received a tag from a template-switch adaptor that had 12 random nucleotides. Per sample, CDR3-containing paired-end reads numbered at least 3 million. TCRdb reprocessed the 5' RACE reads with MiXCR, giving one entry per CDR3 protein. The data hold 780,000 or so distinct CDR3 sequences, with approximately 60% observed a single time.

Sequenced input: blood. The TCR sequence derives from a man aged 40-55 years in good health. The V call is TRBV7-9, the J call TRBJ1-6; D uncertain. CDR3 nucleotides: TGTGCCAGCAGCTTAGCGGCTTCACCCCTCCACTTT. Its protein product is CASSLAASPLHF.